What follows describes a single T cell receptor (beta chain). This entry belongs to a study of blood T cell repertoires in COVID-19. Looking at the study overall: PBMCs, B-cell-depleted T cells, or T cells provided the cDNA or gDNA that made up the material.

The CDR3 spans 13 residues. The trim removed 6 bases at V and 7 bases at J, leaving 3 bases unmatched. CDR1 and CDR2 from the germline V gene are SNHLY and FYNNEI. Method: immunoSEQ multiplex PCR; TCRdb's copy keeps in-frame clones and lacks some. Of 200,000 to 250,000 clones in the sample, roughly 81% were seen once. V is TRBV2 and J is TRBJ1-6; 7 nucleotides align to TRBD1. The source of this sequence is a man between 40 and 49 years old with acute or convalescent COVID-19. What was sequenced was peripheral blood. The CDR3 DNA sequence: TGTGCCAGCAGAGGGACAGCAAATTCACCCCTCCACTTT. Its translation: CASRGTANSPLHF.